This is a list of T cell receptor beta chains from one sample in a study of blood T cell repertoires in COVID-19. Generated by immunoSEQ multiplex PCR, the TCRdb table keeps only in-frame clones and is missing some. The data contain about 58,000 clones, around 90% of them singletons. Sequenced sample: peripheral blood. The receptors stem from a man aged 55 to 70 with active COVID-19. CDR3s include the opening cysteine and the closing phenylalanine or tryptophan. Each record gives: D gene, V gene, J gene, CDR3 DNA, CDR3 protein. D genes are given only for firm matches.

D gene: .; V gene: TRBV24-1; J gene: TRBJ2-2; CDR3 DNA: TGTGCCACCAGTGATAACGGGAACACCGGGGAGCTGTTTTTT; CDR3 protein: CATSDNGNTGELFF
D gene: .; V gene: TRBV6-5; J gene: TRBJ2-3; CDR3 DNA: TGTGCCAGCATGATTGGCGGCTACCTCACAGATACGCAGTATTTT; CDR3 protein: CASMIGGYLTDTQYF
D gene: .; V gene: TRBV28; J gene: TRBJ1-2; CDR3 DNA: TGTGCCAGCAGTACGCTGACCCAGGGCGTCTACTATGGCTACACCTTC; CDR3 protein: CASSTLTQGVYYGYTF
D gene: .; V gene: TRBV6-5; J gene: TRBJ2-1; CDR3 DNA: TGTGCCAGCAGTCCCCCAGGGTTGTCCTACAATGAGCAGTTCTTC; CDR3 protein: CASSPPGLSYNEQFF
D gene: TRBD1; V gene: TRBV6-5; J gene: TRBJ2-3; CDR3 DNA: TGTGCCAGCAGGAAGACAGGGGTTAAAGATACGCAGTATTTT; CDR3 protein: CASRKTGVKDTQYF
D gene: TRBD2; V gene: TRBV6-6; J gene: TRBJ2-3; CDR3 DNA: TGTGCCAGCAGTTCTAGCGGGATTGGGGGGACAGATACGCAGTATTTT; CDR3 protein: CASSSSGIGGTDTQYF
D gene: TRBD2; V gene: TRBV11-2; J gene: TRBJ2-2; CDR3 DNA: TGTGCCAGCAGTTCCCCGATTAGCGGGGGCCCCGGGGAGCTGTTTTTT; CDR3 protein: CASSSPISGGPGELFF
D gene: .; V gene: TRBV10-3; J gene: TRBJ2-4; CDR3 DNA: TGTGCCATCAGTGCACAGGGCCTGGGGAGCATTCAGTACTTC; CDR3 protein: CAISAQGLGSIQYF
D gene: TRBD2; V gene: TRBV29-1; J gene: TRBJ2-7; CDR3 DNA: TGCAGCGTTGAATTTGGGACTAGCAGATCCTACGAGCAGTACTTC; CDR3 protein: CSVEFGTSRSYEQYF
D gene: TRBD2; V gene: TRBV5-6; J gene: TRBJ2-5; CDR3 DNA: TGTGCCAGCAGGGTTTCGGGAGGGCCTCGAGAGACCCAGTACTTC; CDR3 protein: CASRVSGGPRETQYF
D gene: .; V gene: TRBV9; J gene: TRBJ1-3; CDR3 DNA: TGTGCCAGCAGCGTAGCCCAGGGCAACACCATATATTTT; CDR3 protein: CASSVAQGNTIYF
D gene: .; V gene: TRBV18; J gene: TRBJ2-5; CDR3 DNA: TGTGCCAGCTCACCGCTAGCGCAAGAGACCCAGTACTTC; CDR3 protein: CASSPLAQETQYF
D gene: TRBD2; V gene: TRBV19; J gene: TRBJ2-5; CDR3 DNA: TGTGCCAGTAGTCCTAAGGGGAGGGCGCAGGAGACCCAGTACTTC; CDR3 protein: CASSPKGRAQETQYF
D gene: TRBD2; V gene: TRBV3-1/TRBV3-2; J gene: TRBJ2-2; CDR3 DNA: TGTGCCAGCAGCCAAGGAATTCCGGGGGGCGGGGAGCTGTTTTTT; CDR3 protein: CASSQGIPGGGELFF
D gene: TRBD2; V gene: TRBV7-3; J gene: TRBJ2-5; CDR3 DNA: TGTGCCAGCAGCTTCGGGACTAGCGGCAAAGAGACCCAGTACTTC; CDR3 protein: CASSFGTSGKETQYF
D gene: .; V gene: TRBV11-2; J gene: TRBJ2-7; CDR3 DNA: TGTGCCAGCAGCCAGGTAGTCTACGAGCAGTACTTC; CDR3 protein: CASSQVVYEQYF
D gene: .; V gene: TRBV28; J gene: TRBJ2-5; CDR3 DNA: TGTGCCAGCAGTGAAGGCGGGGAGACCCAGTACTTC; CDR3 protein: CASSEGGETQYF
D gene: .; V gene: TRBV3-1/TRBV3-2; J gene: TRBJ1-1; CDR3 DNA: TGTGCCAGCAGCCCTTGGAGGGGCCTTAGAATGGCAGGGAGAAACACTGAAGCTTTCTTT; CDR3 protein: CASSPWRGLRMAGRNTEAFF
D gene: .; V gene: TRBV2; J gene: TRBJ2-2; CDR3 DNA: TGTGCCAGCCGGGTAGGGGTCACCGGGGAGCTGTTTTTT; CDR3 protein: CASRVGVTGELFF
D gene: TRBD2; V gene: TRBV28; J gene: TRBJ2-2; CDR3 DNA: TGTGCCAGCAGTCCGAGGGGCGGGAGGGCCACCGGGGAGCTGTTTTTT; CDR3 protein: CASSPRGGRATGELFF
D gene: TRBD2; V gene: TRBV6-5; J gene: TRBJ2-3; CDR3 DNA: TGTGCCAGCAGTTATGGACTAGCGAACGGGGATACGCAGTATTTT; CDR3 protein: CASSYGLANGDTQYF